The 2 T cell receptor beta chains given below trace back to one sample, sequenced in a study of blood T cell repertoires in COVID-19. Only in-frame clones appear in the TCRdb table, and some are missing; sequencing was by immunoSEQ multiplex PCR. The data hold more than 150,000 clones, with 80% observed a single time. The sequenced material came from PBMCs or T cells enriched from blood (not recorded which). These receptors came from a man in his sixties who had been exposed to COVID-19.

This rearrangement joins TRBV7-2 to TRBJ2-1, with 13 bases lining up with TRBD2. The CDR3 runs to 17 residues. Germline-derived CDR1 and CDR2 are SGHTA and FQGNSA. V trimming: 5 bases; J trimming: 0 bases; junction bases outside the gene matches: 4. The CDR3 here is CASSQTSGRPSYNEQFF. CDR3 DNA: TGTGCCAGCAGCCAGACTAGCGGGAGGCCCTCCTACAATGAGCAGTTCTTC.

This sequence joins TRBV20-1 and TRBJ2-7, with 7 nucleotides matching TRBD2. The CDR3 consists of 14 residues. The germline V gene has CDR1 DFQATT and CDR2 SNEGSKA (reference sequence). J gave up 1 base and V 3 bases, and 6 bases lay outside the gene matches. This CDR3 reads CSASIPSGSYEQYF. CDR3 nucleotide sequence: TGCAGTGCTAGTATCCCTAGCGGTTCCTACGAGCAGTACTTC.